This T cell receptor (beta chain) appears in the sequencing data of a study of post-analysis software for immune sequencing data. Overall study findings and caveats: Samples from one preparation batch, clustered by F measure, grouped strongly together.

This clonotype occurred a few times. Its antigen is unknown. Unique molecular identifiers were carried by the TCR beta cDNA libraries. Around 450,000 cDNA molecules were recovered from an input of 1 to 10 million T cells. TCRdb redid the calling of the PCR reads with MiXCR, one entry per CDR3 protein. The sample yields roughly 870,000 distinct CDR3 sequences, approximately 53% seen once. This receptor was obtained from a girl aged 10 to 17 with multiple sclerosis. The sequencing sample was made of blood.

CDR3 bases: TGTGCCAGCAGCTTAGGACTAGCGGAGACCTACGAGCAGTACTTC. It codes for CASSLGLAETYEQYF. The V gene is TRBV7-9, the J gene TRBJ2-7; TRBD2 agrees at 9 bases. J lost 2 bases, V lost 1 base, and 3 bases had no gene match. In germline, CDR1 is SEHNR, CDR2 FQNEAQ (reference sequence). This CDR3 is 15 amino acids long.